The present entry profiles one T cell receptor beta chain with its context. Its specificity is not known. This clone may be a read error of a much larger clone one base away. Using RNA template, CDR3s of TCR alpha and beta were amplified with iRepertoire arm-PCR. Tissue mRNA or PBMC total RNA, roughly 85-450 ng, went into one-step reverse transcription and amplification. TCRdb recomputed calls from the multiplex PCR reads with MiXCR, one row per CDR3 protein. The sample has fewer than 110,000 distinct CDR3 sequences, less than 30% seen once. The data stem from a study of glioma-infiltrating T cells. Study results and caveats: Above-expected tissue-blood divergence occurred in all gliomas, most in low-grade ones. CDR3 overlap between tissue and blood was very small.

From germline, CDR1 is MNHEY and CDR2 SVGAGI. V was cut by 6 bases and J by 0 bases, with 15 bases left in between. This CDR3 spans 16 amino acids. The specimen was glioma tissue, nonneoplastic brain tissue, or PBMCs (not recorded which). This clonotype was sampled from a human donor with low-grade glioma or glioblastoma, undergoing nonglioma brain surgery, or in good health (not recorded which). The rearrangement uses TRBV6-5 and TRBJ2-1, with D possibly called TRBD1 or TRBD2 (5 bases each). In nucleotides, the CDR3 is TGTGCCAGCAGCCAAGTGAAGGGGAGCTCCTACAATGAGCAGTTCTTC. It is translated as CASSQVKGSSYNEQFF.